This entry is about one T cell receptor (beta chain). The record originates from a study of T cells expressing NK-cell markers. TCRdb re-called the 5' RACE reads; every CDR3 protein appears as one record, without DNA. In total, the table holds about 390,000 distinct CDR3 sequences. CDR3 length: 17 amino acids. The germline V gene has CDR1 DFQATT and CDR2 SNEGSKA (reference sequence). V and J are TRBV20-1 and TRBJ2-1; the TCRdb call, TRBD1, lacks DNA for checking. This clonotype was sampled from a woman aged 45-65 years in good health. What was sequenced was blood T cells: a sorted CD56 or NKG2C T cell subset, CD4+ or CD8+ T cells, or bulk PBMC T cells (not recorded which). The CDR3 reads CSARGVGATRGIREQFF.